This T cell receptor (beta chain) came from a study of T cell responses to AZD1222 COVID-19 vaccine. In the study overall: Analysis merged second doses at about 4 or about 12 weeks.

Profiled with immunoSEQ multiplex PCR; TCRdb holds only in-frame clones, not every one. The sample holds roughly 180,000 clones, about 91% seen once. The CDR3 length is 17 residues. Looked up from germline, CDR1 is MDHEN and CDR2 is SYDVKM. V shed 6 bases, J shed 5 bases, and the junction held 9 bases outside the gene matches. This specimen consisted of peripheral blood, obtained on day 0 of AZD1222 vaccination. The rearrangement uses TRBV28 and TRBJ2-3, with 15 nucleotides matching TRBD2. The sequence was collected from an adult in good health. The CDR3, as DNA: TGTGCCAGCAGCCGGACTAGCGGGAGGGCCGGTTTAGATACGCAGTATTTT. Protein: CASSRTSGRAGLDTQYF.